The present TCR beta chain was sequenced within a study of blood T cell repertoires in COVID-19. Whole-study context: From T cells, B-cell-depleted T cells, or PBMCs came the material, which was cDNA or gDNA.

Authors' methods: Amplification of reference gene primers provided the estimated nucleated cell counts. The repertoire was sequenced with immunoSEQ multiplex PCR; TCRdb's copy has only in-frame clones and lacks some. The V and J calls and clone size come from that table; D and trimming were worked out from the DNA. The table lists 150,000 to 200,000 clones, roughly 93% of them singletons. The CDR3 spans 14 residues. Trimming cost V 6 bases and J 1 base, with 12 bases left between them. Germline CDR1 reads LNHDA; CDR2 reads SQIVND (reference sequence). This receptor was identified in an older woman with COVID-19, enrolled during active disease. Input material: peripheral blood. V is TRBV19 and J is TRBJ1-1; a weak D match, TRBD1 (6 bases). The CDR3 DNA follows: TGTGCCAGTAGCTTGGGACACACGAACACTGAAGCTTTCTTT. Amino acids: CASSLGHTNTEAFF.